These 28 T cell receptor beta chains came from one sample sequenced in a study of molecular identifiers for immune sequencing clone quantification. MiXCR was run by TCRdb on the PCR reads, yielding one entry per CDR3 protein. The sample holds about half a million distinct CDR3 sequences, 20% to 25% seen once. The sequenced sample consisted of naive CD8+ T cells from blood, with Jurkat cell RNA spiked in. Regarding subset: FACS-sorted CD8+CD4-CCR7+CD45RA+ naive T cells. Every receptor here comes from a human donor in good health. Some libraries in this study had Jurkat cell RNA spiked in.

The V gene is TRBV12-3 or TRBV12-4, the J gene TRBJ2-2; no firm D call. Between the trimmed V and J ends, which lost 7 bases and 5 bases, there was a span of 17 bases. The CDR3 is made up of 15 amino acids. CDR3: CASIPGSTATGELFF. The CDR3 coding sequence is TGTGCCAGCATCCCCGGGTCAACAGCAACCGGGGAGCTGTTTTTT.

The V and J genes are TRBV6-2 or TRBV6-3 and TRBJ1-2, with D perhaps TRBD1 (5 bases). Germline V CDR1 and CDR2: MNHEY, SVGEGT. Trimming shortened V by 5 bases and J by 5 bases, and 12 bases separated the two germline ends. The CDR3 extends over 13 amino acids. Here the CDR3 DNA reads TGTGCCAGCAGTCTGGGACCGGCTTATGGCTACACCTTC. Protein product: CASSLGPAYGYTF.

Remarks on this clonotype: A clone one base away is much larger, so this may be a read error. The chain carries TRBV29-1 and TRBJ2-1; 7 bases agree with TRBD1. The CDR3 contains 13 residues. Trimming took 6 bases from V and 10 from J; bases not matched to a gene: 12. Germline CDR1 and CDR2: SQVTM and ANQGSEA. The CDR3 is CSVRGGEDYEQFF. The CDR3 nucleotides read TGCAGCGTAAGAGGGGGCGAAGACTACGAGCAGTTCTTC.

The CDR3 here is CATRQENQPQHF. As DNA, the CDR3 is TGTGCCACCAGACAGGAGAATCAGCCCCAGCATTTT. The gene calls are TRBV28 and TRBJ1-5; the D gene is possibly TRBD1 (6 bases). The CDR3 totals 12 residues. Germline CDR1 is MDHEN and CDR2 is SYDVKM. The V end was cut by 10 bases, the J end by 4 bases, with 11 bases between.

This clonotype was seen more than once but under ten times. The rearrangement joins TRBV4-1 to TRBJ1-1; possible D gene TRBD1, 5 bases. Germline-derived CDR1 and CDR2 are MGHRA and YSYEKL. V was cut by 0 bases and J by 0 bases, with 11 bases left in between. CDR3 length: 16 residues. CDR3 sequence: CASSQEVGTVNTEAFF. For the CDR3, the DNA is TGCGCCAGCAGCCAAGAGGTAGGGACGGTGAACACTGAAGCTTTCTTT.

This clonotype was recorded many times. This rearrangement joins TRBV28 to TRBJ2-3; D is ambiguous. Germline V lookup: CDR1 MDHEN, CDR2 SYDVKM. The CDR3 runs to 11 residues. Trimming took 5 bases from V and 4 from J, leaving 4 bases between them. CDR3 in amino acids: CASSPADTQYF. As DNA, the CDR3 is TGTGCCAGCAGTCCGGCAGATACGCAGTATTTT.

This clonotype showed up many times. CDR3 DNA: TGTGCCAGCAGCGTTCCCCCCGGGACCACTAGCACAGATACGCAGTATTTT. Protein: CASSVPPGTTSTDTQYF. This rearrangement joins TRBV11-2 to TRBJ2-3; D tentatively fits TRBD1 or TRBD2 (5 bases each). The germline V and J ends were trimmed by 5 bases and 0 bases, with 18 bases remaining between them. The CDR3 has 17 amino acids. Per the germline V gene, CDR1 is SGHAT and CDR2 is FQNNGV.

Ten or more counts support this clonotype. This rearrangement joins TRBV4-2 to TRBJ1-1; no reliable D call. V dropped 3 bases and J dropped 4 bases, with 9 bases sitting between them. The CDR3 is 13 residues long. Germline V CDR1 and CDR2: LGHNA, YNFKEQ. The CDR3 coding sequence is TGTGCCAGCAGCCACGATGACGGCACTGAAGCTTTCTTT. It translates to CASSHDDGTEAFF.

The chain couples TRBV19 to TRBJ2-7; 12 bases are a match to TRBD2. Losses at the gene ends were 7 bases for V and 2 bases for J; bases not matched to a gene: 6. Germline V CDR1 and CDR2: LNHDA, SQIVND (reference sequence). The CDR3 runs 15 residues. The CDR3 protein is CASTSSSGGAYEQYF. The CDR3 region has the DNA TGTGCCAGTACCTCTTCTAGCGGGGGGGCCTACGAGCAGTACTTC.

This clonotype was counted ten times or more. The chain recombines TRBV29-1 with TRBJ2-2; D perhaps matches TRBD2 (6 bases). Between the trimmed V and J ends, which lost 5 bases and 4 bases, there was a span of 17 bases. Germline loops: CDR1 SQVTM, CDR2 ANQGSEA. The CDR3 runs 15 residues. In nucleotides, the CDR3 is TGCAGCGTTCCGGGAGACCGGGGAGTCACCGGGGAGCTGTTTTTT. This translates into CSVPGDRGVTGELFF.

This clonotype was seen ten or more times. The chain recombines TRBV27 with TRBJ1-3; TRBD1 might be the D (5 bases). The germline gives CDR1 MNHEY, CDR2 SMNVEV (reference sequence). Trimming shortened V by 3 bases and J by 4 bases, and 19 bases separated the two germline ends. There are 17 residues in the CDR3. The CDR3, as DNA: TGTGCCAGCAGTTTTATCGGGCAGGGTAATTCCGGAAACACCATATATTTT. It codes for CASSFIGQGNSGNTIYF.

This clonotype showed up many times. The rearrangement uses TRBV7-9 and TRBJ2-1; 10 bases align to TRBD2. Germline CDR1 and CDR2: SEHNR and FQNEAQ (reference sequence). The CDR3 consists of 15 residues. The V gene end was trimmed by 1 base and the J gene end by 4 bases; junction bases not matched to a gene: 1. The CDR3 DNA reads as TGTGCCAGCAGCTTAGTACTAGCGGGGTACAATGAGCAGTTCTTC. This gives the protein CASSLVLAGYNEQFF.

This clonotype was seen only once. This chain connects TRBV7-3 to TRBJ2-1; a possible D gene is TRBD1 (5 bases). The germline V and J ends were trimmed by 2 bases and 6 bases, with 8 bases remaining between them. Germline CDR1 reads SGHTA; CDR2 reads FQGTGA. The CDR3 has 13 amino acids. The CDR3 DNA follows: TGTGCCAGCAGCTTAGACAGTACCAATGAGCAGTTCTTC. It specifies CASSLDSTNEQFF.

The V gene is TRBV14, the J gene TRBJ2-7, with 7 bases aligning to TRBD2. Trimming at V came to 2 bases and at J to 6 bases, leaving 10 bases not matched to a gene. Per germline, CDR1 SGHDN and CDR2 FVKESK. This CDR3 is built from 15 residues. The CDR3 protein is CASSQYDEGGSEQYF. Here the CDR3 DNA reads TGTGCCAGCAGCCAATATGACGAGGGAGGGAGCGAGCAGTACTTC.

This chain links TRBV7-9 with TRBJ2-7; a possible D gene is TRBD1 (5 bases). The germline CDR1 and CDR2 sequences are SEHNR and FQNEAQ (reference sequence). The CDR3 runs 16 residues. The V end was cut by 8 bases, the J end by 2 bases, with 22 bases between. The CDR3 spells CASRHPSGSSPYEQYF. The CDR3 DNA reads as TGTGCCAGCCGACACCCCTCAGGGTCATCCCCCTACGAGCAGTACTTC.

This clonotype was counted a few times. CDR3 DNA: TGTGCCAGCAGCTTGGCAGGGGCTTTCTCGGTCCACGAGCAGTACTTC. This encodes CASSLAGAFSVHEQYF. The rearrangement links TRBV5-6 to TRBJ2-7, with D maybe TRBD1 (6 bases). Trimming removed 0 bases from V and 5 bases from J, with 18 bases in between. CDR3 length: 16 amino acids. The germline CDR1 and CDR2 sequences are SGHDT and YYEEEE. Drawing the rest from reference TRBV5-6 and TRBJ2-7, the complete variable domain is DAGVTQSPTHLIKTRGQQVTLRCSPKSGHDTVSWYQQALGQGPQFIFQYYEEEERQRGNFPDRFSGHQFPNYSSELNVNALLLGDSALYLCASSLAGAFSVHEQYFGPGTRLTVT.

In its sample, this clonotype was seen many times. V gene TRBV27 combines with J gene TRBJ2-7, with TRBD1 matching 8 bases. The CDR3 contains 14 residues. With 6 bases clipped from V and 2 bases from J, the junction kept 6 bases outside the gene matches. In germline, CDR1 is MNHEY, CDR2 SMNVEV (reference sequence). The CDR3 here is CASREDRGPYEQYF. The CDR3 DNA is TGTGCCAGCAGGGAAGACAGGGGCCCCTACGAGCAGTACTTC.

The rearrangement uses TRBV13 and TRBJ2-7; D is possibly TRBD2 (7 bases). The V end was cut by 3 bases, the J end by 7 bases, with 28 bases between. Germline loops: CDR1 PRHDT, CDR2 FYEKMQ (reference sequence). The CDR3 has 18 amino acids. CDR3 in amino acids: CASSFEGLETRKGGEQYF. The CDR3 DNA follows: TGTGCCAGCAGCTTTGAAGGGCTCGAGACTAGAAAGGGGGGGGAGCAGTACTTC.

The chain joins TRBV3-1 to TRBJ2-5; D may be TRBD2 (5 bases). Between the trimmed V and J ends, which lost 4 bases and 9 bases, there was a span of 21 bases. The CDR3 runs 15 residues. The germline gives CDR1 LGHDT, CDR2 YNNKEL (reference sequence). The CDR3 nucleotides are TGTGCCAGCAGCCCCCCCCCCGGCGGATTGGAGGCCCAGTACTTC. Translated, it gives CASSPPPGGLEAQYF.

The count of this clonotype is one. The chain joins TRBV6-2 or TRBV6-3 to TRBJ1-6; 11 bases map to TRBD1. Trimming removed 2 bases from V and 10 bases from J; junction bases left unmatched: 4. This CDR3 has 15 residues. Germline assignment: CDR1 MNHEY and CDR2 SVGEGT. CDR3 in amino acids: CASSYAGTGGSPLHF. CDR3 bases: TGTGCCAGCAGTTACGCCGGGACAGGGGGATCACCCCTCCACTTT.

This clonotype was observed many times. The chain links TRBV15 to TRBJ2-7, with a weak D call TRBD2 (5 bases). The ends were cut back, 0 bases at V and 1 base at J, with 10 bases in the middle. CDR1 is LNHNV and CDR2 is YYDKDF in the germline V gene (reference sequence). CDR3 length: 15 residues. The CDR3: CATSRDRGESYEQYF. The CDR3 DNA follows: TGTGCCACCAGCAGAGATCGGGGAGAATCCTACGAGCAGTACTTC. The full variable domain, completed using reference TRBV15 and TRBJ2-7, is DAMVIQNPRYQVTQFGKPVTLSCSQTLNHNVMYWYQQKSSQAPKLLFHYYDKDFNNEADTPDNFQSRRPNTSFCFLDIRSPGLGDTAMYLCATSRDRGESYEQYFGPGTRLTVT.

This clonotype has just a few counts. The chain combines TRBV12-5 with TRBJ2-5; D remains unclear. CDR3 length equals 13 residues. In germline, CDR1 is LGHNT, CDR2 FRNRAP. With 0 bases removed from V and 4 bases from J, the gap between germline ends came to 6 bases. The CDR3 DNA sequence: TGTGCTAGTGGTTTGGTATTTGGAGAGACCCAGTACTTC. It codes for CASGLVFGETQYF.

This chain uses TRBV7-9 with TRBJ2-2; TRBD2 agrees at 14 bases. V was pared by 3 bases and J by 5 bases, with 8 bases of the junction left unmatched. This CDR3 has 18 residues. CDR1 and CDR2 from the germline V gene are SEHNR and FQNEAQ (reference sequence). The CDR3 DNA follows: TGTGCCAGCAGCTTCCCTACGACTAGCGGGGGGGCGACCGGGGAGCTGTTTTTT. Its translation is CASSFPTTSGGATGELFF. Together with reference TRBV7-9 and TRBJ2-2, the CDR3 gives the full variable domain: DTGVSQNPRHKITKRGQNVTFRCDPISEHNRLYWYRQTLGQGPEFLTYFQNEAQLEKSRLLSDRFSAERPKGSFSTLEIQRTEQGDSAMYLCASSFPTTSGGATGELFFGEGSRLTVL.

About this clonotype itself: This could be a read error, since a much larger clone is one nucleotide away. This CDR3 fails to terminate in the conserved phenylalanine or tryptophan, so it likely reflects a read error. The CDR3 here is CSLSTGLGETQYY. The CDR3 DNA is TGCAGTCTTTCGACAGGTTTGGGGGAGACCCAGTACTAC. The chain uses TRBV20-1 and TRBJ2-5, with a possible D match to TRBD1 (6 bases). The germline V gene has CDR1 DFQATT and CDR2 SNEGSKA (reference sequence). The CDR3 is 13 amino acids. V was shortened by 8 bases and J by 5 bases, with 18 bases between the two germline ends.

Notes on this clonotype: A read error may be the cause here, since a much bigger clone is one base away. The final CDR3 position lacks the conserved phenylalanine or tryptophan, pointing to a likely read error. The V and J genes are TRBV12-3 or TRBV12-4 and TRBJ1-1; D is ambiguous. V lost 7 bases and J 2 bases, leaving 11 bases between the germline ends. CDR3 length: 13 residues. In DNA form, the CDR3 reads TGTGCCAGCACCCCGACTGTTAACACTGAAGCTTTCCTT. Encoded protein: CASTPTVNTEAFL.

The chain employs TRBV4-1 and TRBJ2-2; the match to TRBD2 covers 7 bases. J was trimmed by 0 bases and V by 3 bases; bases with no gene match: 10. The germline V gene encodes CDR1 MGHRA and CDR2 YSYEKL. This CDR3 spans 18 amino acids. The CDR3 nucleotides read TGCGCCAGCAGCCAGTTTTGGGGGGGGGTAACGAACACCGGGGAGCTGTTTTTT. This encodes CASSQFWGGVTNTGELFF.

The sample holds many counts of this clonotype. This chain joins TRBV6-2 or TRBV6-3 and TRBJ2-5, with D possibly TRBD2 on 5 matching bases. Trimming removed 10 bases from V and 3 bases from J, with 18 bases in between. The V gene's germline CDR1 is MNHEY and CDR2 SVGEGT. CDR3 size: 14 residues. CDR3 in amino acids: CAITSGVTKETQYF. CDR3 coding DNA: TGTGCCATCACCAGCGGAGTAACTAAAGAGACCCAGTACTTC.

This clonotype was seen many times. The rearrangement links TRBV4-3 to TRBJ2-7, with 7 bases lining up with TRBD2. The germline V gene encodes CDR1 LGHNA and CDR2 YSLEER. With 0 bases clipped from V and 8 bases from J, the junction kept 4 bases outside the gene matches. CDR3 length: 13 residues. DNA of the CDR3: TGCGCCAGCAGCCAAGAGGAAAGCGGGAAGCAGTACTTC. It translates to CASSQEESGKQYF.